This TCR beta chain came from a study of blood T cell repertoires in COVID-19. Germline CDR1 and CDR2: MNHEY and SVGAGI. V gave up 4 bases and J gave up 9 bases, with 16 bases separating them. This CDR3 is 14 amino acids long. Measured with immunoSEQ multiplex PCR; TCRdb has only the in-frame clones, and not every one. The sample yields around 160,000 clones, roughly 84% seen once. Participant age was about 18 to 89 years, and participants resided in roughly 24 US areas. During the 2 weeks before they entered the study, exposed participants had met someone with a PCR-confirmed or clinician-diagnosed COVID-19 case.

Sequencing input: PBMCs or T cells enriched from blood (not recorded which). The sequence derives from a woman aged 45-59 years who had been exposed to COVID-19. This chain links TRBV6-5 with TRBJ1-5; D ambiguous. In DNA, the CDR3 is TGTGCCAGCAGTTCAGGAGGAAATTACGGGCCCCAGCATTTT. Protein product: CASSSGGNYGPQHF.